This T cell receptor beta chain was sequenced for a study of early T cells in non-severe SARS-CoV-2 infection. At the level of the study: RNA in bulk from unsorted whole blood was sequenced, and chains were unpaired. Notes on the study in general: VDJdb matching skewed toward anti-spike CD8 responses, missing private and CD4 specificities.

This clonotype was counted at least ten times. The antigen is undetermined. Attached unique molecular identifiers marked individual cDNA molecules. TCRdb reanalysed the 5' RACE reads using MiXCR and keeps one entry per CDR3 protein. This sample has roughly 100,000 distinct CDR3 sequences; around 12% occur once, and the top ten carry 6.2%. The CDR3 extends over 18 amino acids. Germline CDR1 LGHDT, CDR2 YNNKEL (reference sequence). Between the trimmed V and J ends, which lost 5 bases and 0 bases, there was a span of 20 bases. This rearrangement joins TRBV3-1 to TRBJ2-4; D could derive from TRBD1 or TRBD2 (5 bases each). Sequencing was carried out using whole blood. This receptor was obtained from an adult who was a healthcare worker with PCR-confirmed SARS-CoV-2 infection or an uninfected control (not recorded which). The CDR3 reads CASSKSSGTGLAKNIQYF. CDR3 sequence (DNA): TGTGCCAGCAGCAAAAGCTCCGGGACCGGATTAGCCAAAAACATTCAGTACTTC.